The source of this T cell receptor beta chain is a study of blood T cell repertoires in COVID-19 (dated by TCRdb to 2019 to 2021). Study-level background: The collaborator samples originated in the United States, Italy and Spain and spanned the acute and convalescent phases of COVID-19. The prospective study material was composed of cDNA or gDNA derived from T cells, B-cell-depleted T cells, or PBMCs. Deeply sampled blood TCRbeta repertoires from subjects exposed to, actively infected with, or recovered from COVID-19 were included in the dataset. A freely available public database, intended as a resource for researchers studying the immune response to SARS-CoV-2, is where the repertoires were released. Samples were obtained from the ongoing ImmuneRACE study (first 160 participants) and from 950 to 1,500 subjects provided by 6 global collaborators. The sample metadata nearly always contained a de-identified subject ID, COVID-19 status, age in years and sex. HLA class I and class II types, where available, came from metadata supplied by the sample provider rather than from assay-based typing.

TCRbeta CDR3 regions were amplified from genomic DNA by means of the immunoSEQ Assay, a bias-controlled multiplex PCR. Per the original workflow: The number of nucleated cells in each sample was estimated from the amplification of reference gene primers within the assay. Sequence reads were collapsed and filtered to measure the absolute abundance of every unique TCRbeta CDR3 rearrangement. Productive Simpson clonality was computed per sample as the square root of Simpson's diversity index over productive rearrangements. What TCRdb holds here is the immuneACCESS table cut down to in-frame rearrangements. Part of the clones is not present; checked against another copy, under half of the missing clones reflect an unresolved V gene, and the others are unexplained. From that table come the V and J calls and clone size; the DNA was used to work out D and trimming. Within this sample are about 210,000 clones, with about 78% of them counted one time only. The ten biggest clones cover about 7% of the sample.

Whole blood was collected in K2EDTA tubes by collaborating institutions according to the institutions' own protocols. Collaborator samples were shipped for TCRbeta analysis as frozen whole blood, isolated PBMCs, or DNA extracted from either sample type. The germline ends are 17 bases apart after V is trimmed by 4 bases and J by 4 bases. The CDR3, cysteine through phenylalanine, is 15 amino acids long. Only the CDR3 part of the read is kept: 45 bases, read in frame from the first base. The germline V gene yields SGHRS for CDR1 and YFSETQ for CDR2. Results the study describes overall, beyond this receptor: The quantity of clinical and demographic metadata differed by source and by participant and was supplied without curation.

This clone was observed a single time. The antigen it recognizes is unknown. No base qualities exist here, and no much larger clone lies one base off it. The sample taken for sequencing was peripheral blood. The source of this sequence is a woman in her seventies with acute or convalescent COVID-19. In this chain, TRBV5-1 is recombined with TRBJ1-2, with no D gene named confidently. The nucleotide sequence reads TGCGCCAGCAGCCCATCCTCCGCGGCTATCTATGGCTACACCTTC. Translated, it reads CASSPSSAAIYGYTF.